The present T cell receptor (beta chain) was sequenced within a study of T cells in Graves' hyperthyroidism and ophthalmopathy. TCR beta CDR3 region amplification was performed from RNA transcripts. An initial round of RT-PCR targeting the TCR CDR3 relied on the HTBI primer set. TCRdb re-called the multiplex PCR reads with MiXCR, one entry per CDR3 protein. This sample has a few hundred thousand distinct CDR3 sequences, with roughly an eighth found just once. Ophthalmopathy patients had Clinical Activity Score at least 3, NOSPECS grade at least 4, duration under 3 months. Thyroid ultrasound, orbital computed tomography, clinical symptoms, and serum thyroxine and TRAb underpinned diagnoses. This clonotype occurred many times. Its antigen is unknown. This CDR3 is 14 amino acids long. CDR1 is SNHLY, CDR2 FYNNEI, per germline. V shed 5 bases, J shed 6 bases, and the junction held 3 bases outside the gene matches.

Study-level findings and limits: The model foresaw ophthalmopathy a median around 6.8 months prior to onset. Most thyroid clonotypes expanded above 0.001 appeared in blood too.

The sequencing input was blood. The genes are TRBV2 and TRBJ1-4; TRBD1 agrees at 10 bases. The receptor's source is a woman aged 40 to 50 with Graves' ophthalmopathy. CDR3 nucleotides: TGTGCCAGCAGTCGGACAGGGGGGGATGAAAAACTGTTTTTT. Its protein product is CASSRTGGDEKLFF.